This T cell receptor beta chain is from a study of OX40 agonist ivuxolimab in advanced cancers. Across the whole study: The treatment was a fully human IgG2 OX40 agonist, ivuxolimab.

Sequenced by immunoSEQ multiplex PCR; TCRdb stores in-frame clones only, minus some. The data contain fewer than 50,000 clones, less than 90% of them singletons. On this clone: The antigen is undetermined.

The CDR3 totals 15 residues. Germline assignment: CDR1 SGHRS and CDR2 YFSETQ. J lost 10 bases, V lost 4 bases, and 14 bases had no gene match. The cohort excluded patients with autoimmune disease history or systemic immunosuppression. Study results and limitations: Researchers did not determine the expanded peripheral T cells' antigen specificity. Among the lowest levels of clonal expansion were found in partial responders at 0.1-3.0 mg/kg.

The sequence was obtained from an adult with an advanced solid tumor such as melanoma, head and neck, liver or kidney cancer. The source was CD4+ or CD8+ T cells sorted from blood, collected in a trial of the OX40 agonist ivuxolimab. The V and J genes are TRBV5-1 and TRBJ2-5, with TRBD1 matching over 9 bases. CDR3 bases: TGCGCCAGCAGCCACGGGACAGGGACCGGTCGCGACCAGTACTTC. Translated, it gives CASSHGTGTGRDQYF.